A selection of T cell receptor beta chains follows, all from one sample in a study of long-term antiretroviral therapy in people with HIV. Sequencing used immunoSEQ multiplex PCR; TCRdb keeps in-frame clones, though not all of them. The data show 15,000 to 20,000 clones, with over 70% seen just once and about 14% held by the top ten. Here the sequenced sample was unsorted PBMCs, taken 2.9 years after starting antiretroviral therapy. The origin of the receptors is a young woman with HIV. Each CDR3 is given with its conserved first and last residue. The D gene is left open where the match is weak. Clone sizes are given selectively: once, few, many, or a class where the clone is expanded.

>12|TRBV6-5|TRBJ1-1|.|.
CASRELSTEAFF
TGTGCCAGCAGAGAATTATCCACTGAAGCTTTCTTT
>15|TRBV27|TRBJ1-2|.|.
CASTDHWGGDYGYTF
TGTGCCAGCACTGACCACTGGGGGGGTGACTATGGCTACACCTTC
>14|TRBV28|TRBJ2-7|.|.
CASSYTGYYYEQYF
TGTGCCAGCAGCTACACAGGATACTACTACGAGCAGTACTTC
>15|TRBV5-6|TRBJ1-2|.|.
CASSLGGQGPYGYTF
TGTGCCAGCAGCTTAGGGGGGCAGGGGCCCTATGGCTACACCTTC
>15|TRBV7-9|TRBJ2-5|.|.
CASSLATVYQETQYF
TGTGCCAGCAGCTTAGCAACAGTGTACCAAGAGACCCAGTACTTC
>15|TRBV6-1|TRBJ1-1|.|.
CASTRQVVGNTEAFF
TGTGCCAGCACCAGACAGGTTGTTGGGAACACTGAAGCTTTCTTT
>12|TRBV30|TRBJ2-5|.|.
CAWSVRGETQYF
TGTGCCTGGAGTGTACGGGGAGAGACCCAGTACTTC
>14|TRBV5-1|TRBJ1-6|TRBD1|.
CASSMEGANSPLHF
TGCGCCAGCAGTATGGAGGGGGCCAATTCACCCCTCCACTTT
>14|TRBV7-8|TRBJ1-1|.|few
CASSLDELNTEAFF
TGTGCCAGCAGCTTAGATGAGTTGAACACTGAAGCTTTCTTT
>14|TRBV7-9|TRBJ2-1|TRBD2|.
CASSFGGGAGEQFF
TGTGCCAGCAGCTTCGGCGGGGGGGCCGGTGAGCAGTTCTTC
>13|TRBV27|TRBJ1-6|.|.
CASSLTRDSPLHF
TGTGCCAGCAGTTTAACCAGGGATTCACCCCTCCACTTT
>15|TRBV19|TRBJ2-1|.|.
CASSFFGRFEVGQFF
TGTGCCAGTAGTTTCTTCGGTAGGTTCGAGGTTGGGCAGTTCTTC
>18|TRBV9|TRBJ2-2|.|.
CASSDKGTWGANTGELFF
TGTGCCAGCAGTGATAAGGGAACGTGGGGGGCGAACACCGGGGAGCTGTTTTTT
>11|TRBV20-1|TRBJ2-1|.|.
CSAKRDTEQFF
TGCAGTGCTAAAAGGGATACTGAGCAGTTCTTC
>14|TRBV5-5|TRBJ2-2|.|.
CASSLSEVTGELFF
TGTGCCAGCAGCTTGTCTGAGGTAACCGGGGAGCTGTTTTTT
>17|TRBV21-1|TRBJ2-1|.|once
CASSKGSGGLPYNEQFF
TGTGCCAGCAGCAAAGGTTCGGGGGGGCTTCCCTACAATGAGCAGTTCTTC
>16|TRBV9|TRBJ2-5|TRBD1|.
CASSPDQGAMSETQYF
TGTGCCAGCAGCCCAGACCAGGGGGCGATGTCAGAGACCCAGTACTTC
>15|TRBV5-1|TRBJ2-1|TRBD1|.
CASSWRGQGSNEQFF
TGCGCCAGCAGCTGGCGGGGACAGGGCAGCAATGAGCAGTTCTTC
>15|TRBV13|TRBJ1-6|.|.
CASSLGAQSNSPLHF
TGTGCCAGCAGCTTAGGAGCACAAAGTAATTCACCCCTCCACTTT
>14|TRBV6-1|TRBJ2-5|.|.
CASSQARAWETQYF
TGTGCCAGCAGCCAGGCCCGGGCCTGGGAGACCCAGTACTTC
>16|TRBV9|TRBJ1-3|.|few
CASSIRDSPSGNTIYF
TGTGCCAGCAGCATACGGGACTCACCCTCTGGAAACACCATATATTTT
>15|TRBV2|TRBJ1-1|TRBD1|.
CASISGTGVNTEAFF
TGTGCCAGCATTAGTGGGACAGGGGTGAACACTGAAGCTTTCTTT
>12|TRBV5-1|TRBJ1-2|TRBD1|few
CASSLDRDGYTF
TGCGCCAGCAGCCTGGACAGGGATGGCTACACCTTC
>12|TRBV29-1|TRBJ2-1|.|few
CSVSGPYNEQFF
TGCAGCGTGTCAGGACCCTACAATGAGCAGTTCTTC
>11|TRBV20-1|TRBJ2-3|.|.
CSAIQGGTQYF
TGCAGTGCTATCCAGGGTGGTACGCAGTATTTT
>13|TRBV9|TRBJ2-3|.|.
CASSVGLADTQYF
TGTGCCAGCAGCGTAGGGTTGGCAGATACGCAGTATTTT
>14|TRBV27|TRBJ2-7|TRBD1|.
CASSLGQGAGEQYF
TGTGCCAGCAGTTTAGGGCAGGGGGCAGGCGAGCAGTACTTC
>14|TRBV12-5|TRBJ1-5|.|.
CASGGDRLNQPQHF
TGTGCTAGTGGTGGTGACAGACTAAATCAGCCCCAGCATTTT
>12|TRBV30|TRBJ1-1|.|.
CAGDDGNTEAFF
TGTGCCGGAGACGATGGGAACACTGAAGCTTTCTTT
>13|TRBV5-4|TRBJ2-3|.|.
CASSLSLLDTQYF
TGTGCCAGCAGCTTGTCTCTCTTAGATACGCAGTATTTT
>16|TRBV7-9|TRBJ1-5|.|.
CASRGFPDYSNQPQHF
TGTGCCAGCAGGGGGTTCCCCGATTATAGCAATCAGCCCCAGCATTTT
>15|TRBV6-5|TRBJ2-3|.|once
CATNPSGKGTDTQYF
TGTGCCACAAACCCTTCAGGGAAGGGCACAGATACGCAGTATTTT
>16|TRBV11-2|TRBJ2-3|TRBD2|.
CASSLREGGPTDTQYF
TGTGCCAGCAGCTTACGGGAGGGGGGGCCTACAGATACGCAGTATTTT
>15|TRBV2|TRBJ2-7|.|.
CASSPEDSGLDEQYF
TGTGCCAGCAGTCCGGAGGACTCTGGCTTGGACGAGCAGTACTTC
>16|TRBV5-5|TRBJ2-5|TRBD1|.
CASSLGTGPPQETQYF
TGTGCCAGCAGCCTAGGGACAGGGCCCCCCCAAGAGACCCAGTACTTC
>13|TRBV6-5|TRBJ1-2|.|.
CASRSPSSYGYTF
TGTGCCAGCAGGTCCCCTTCCTCCTATGGCTACACCTTC